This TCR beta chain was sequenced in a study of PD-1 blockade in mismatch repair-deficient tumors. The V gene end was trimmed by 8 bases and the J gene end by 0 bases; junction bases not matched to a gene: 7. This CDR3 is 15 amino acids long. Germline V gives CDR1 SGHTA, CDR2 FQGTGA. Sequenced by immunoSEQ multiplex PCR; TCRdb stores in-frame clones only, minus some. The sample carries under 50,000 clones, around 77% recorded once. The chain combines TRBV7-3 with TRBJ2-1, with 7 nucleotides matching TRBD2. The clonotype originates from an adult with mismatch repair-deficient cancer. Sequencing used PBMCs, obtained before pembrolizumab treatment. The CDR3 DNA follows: TGTGCCAGCCAAAGAGGCGGGAGCTCCTACAATGAGCAGTTCTTC. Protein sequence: CASQRGGSSYNEQFF.